This T cell receptor (beta chain) was identified in a study of molecular identifiers for immune sequencing clone quantification. As for the study in general: In replicates, the authors split RNA from around 20,000 or 100,000 naive CD8 cells five ways and sequenced four.

This clonotype was seen repeatedly, ten times or more. TCRdb reprocessed the PCR reads with MiXCR, giving one entry per CDR3 protein. The table lists some 650,000 distinct CDR3 sequences, around 20% of them singletons. V lost 0 bases and J 2 bases, leaving 17 bases between the germline ends. The CDR3 totals 18 residues. Per germline, CDR1 MGHRA and CDR2 YSYEKL. Naive CD8 T cell sorting was performed on the CD8+CD4-CCR7+CD45RA+ phenotype. The rearrangement links TRBV4-1 to TRBJ2-1; maybe TRBD1 (6 bases). The source material was naive CD8+ T cells from blood, with Jurkat cell RNA spiked in. Subset here: FACS-sorted CD8+CD4-CCR7+CD45RA+ naive T cells. The source of this sequence is a human donor in good health. Some libraries in this study had Jurkat cell RNA spiked in. Here the CDR3 DNA reads TGCGCCAGCAGCCAAGATTTGGGACACTTAAGTACCTACAATGAGCAGTTCTTC. Its translation: CASSQDLGHLSTYNEQFF.